The 19 T cell receptor beta chains below come from one sample, sequenced in a study of identifying expanded T cells in peripheral blood. Only in-frame clones appear in the TCRdb table, and some are missing; sequencing was by immunoSEQ multiplex PCR. The sample shows 120,000 or so clones, around four fifths of them seen only once. Input material: blood. The receptors stem from a person aged 18 to 70 in good health.

This clone showed up just a few times. The rearrangement joins TRBV9 to TRBJ2-5; 7 bases are shared with TRBD2. Unmatched junction bases numbered 14, after V lost 2 bases and J lost 4 bases. The CDR3 extends over 17 amino acids. Germline lookup yields CDR1 SGDLS and CDR2 YYNGEE. The CDR3 here is CASSVDPRTSTGETQYF. Here the CDR3 DNA reads TGTGCCAGCAGCGTTGACCCCAGGACTAGTACGGGAGAGACCCAGTACTTC.

This chain uses TRBV25-1 with TRBJ2-2; 8 bases map to TRBD1. The CDR3 loop spans 15 amino acids. J was trimmed by 5 bases and V by 6 bases; bases with no gene match: 8. Germline-derived CDR1 and CDR2 are MGHDK and SYGVNS. CDR3 region: CASSRGTGRTGELFF. The CDR3 DNA is TGTGCCAGCAGCAGGGGGACAGGCAGGACCGGGGAGCTGTTTTTT.

This clone was recorded once. The V and J genes are TRBV18 and TRBJ2-7; no clear D gene. Trimming removed 6 bases from V and 4 bases from J, with 7 bases in between. Germline CDR1 KGHSH, CDR2 LQKENI. This CDR3 contains 11 residues. The CDR3 is CASSYQYEQYF. In DNA, the CDR3 is TGTGCCAGCTCCTATCAGTACGAGCAGTACTTC.

The chain is built from TRBV30 and TRBJ1-5; the D gene is possibly TRBD1 (5 bases). CDR3 length: 13 residues. In germline, CDR1 is GTSNPN, CDR2 SVGIG (reference sequence). V was clipped by 0 bases and J by 7 bases, with 10 bases between them. CDR3 sequence reads: CAWSVRGEQPQHF. CDR3 sequence (DNA): TGTGCCTGGAGTGTACGAGGGGAGCAGCCCCAGCATTTT.

This chain links TRBV18 with TRBJ2-1, with D maybe TRBD2 (7 bases). This CDR3 has 15 residues. CDR1 is KGHSH, CDR2 LQKENI, per germline. The ends were cut back, 6 bases at V and 0 bases at J, with 12 bases in the middle. CDR3 residues: CASSRRGASYNEQFF. For the CDR3, the DNA is TGTGCCAGCTCCCGTCGGGGGGCCTCCTACAATGAGCAGTTCTTC.

This clone has just one count. The V call is TRBV19, the J call TRBJ2-2; possible D gene TRBD2, 5 bases. Trimming shortened V by 3 bases and J by 3 bases, and 8 bases separated the two germline ends. The CDR3 totals 14 residues. The germline CDR1 and CDR2 sequences are LNHDA and SQIVND (reference sequence). The CDR3 DNA reads TGTGCCAGTAGTATCCTAGCAGACACCGGGGAGCTGTTTTTT. Its protein product is CASSILADTGELFF.

The chain employs TRBV4-1 and TRBJ1-3; D uncertain. The V gene's germline CDR1 is MGHRA and CDR2 YSYEKL. Trimming took off 1 base at V and 2 bases at J, with 6 bases between the two ends. The CDR3 is made up of 14 amino acids. As DNA, the CDR3 is TGCGCCAGCAGCCAAGCCCCAGCTGGAAACACCATATATTTT. Protein sequence: CASSQAPAGNTIYF.

This sequence joins TRBV5-4 and TRBJ2-7, with D possibly matching TRBD1 (5 bases). CDR3 length equals 15 residues. The germline CDR1 and CDR2 sequences are SGHNT and YYREEE (reference sequence). The ends were cut back, 0 bases at V and 3 bases at J, with 13 bases in the middle. CDR3 DNA: TGTGCCAGCAGCTTGGGGGGTGGCAGGGACTACGAGCAGTACTTC. As protein: CASSLGGGRDYEQYF. The variable domain in full, completed from reference TRBV5-4 and TRBJ2-7, reads ETGVTQSPTHLIKTRGQQVTLRCSSQSGHNTVSWYQQALGQGPQFIFQYYREEENGRGNFPPRFSGLQFPNYSSELNVNALELDDSALYLCASSLGGGRDYEQYFGPGTRLTVT.

The chain uses TRBV5-4 and TRBJ2-6; tentative D call: TRBD1 (5 bases). This CDR3 comprises 15 residues. Trimming pared 0 bases from V and 11 bases from J, leaving 15 bases between. CDR1 and CDR2 from the germline V gene are SGHNT and YYREEE (reference sequence). CDR3 protein: CASSLGRGTLDVLTF. In nucleotides, the CDR3 is TGTGCCAGCAGCTTGGGTAGGGGTACGCTGGACGTCCTGACTTTC.

This clone came up once. This chain uses TRBV29-1 with TRBJ2-1; 13 nucleotides align to TRBD2. Per germline, CDR1 SQVTM and CDR2 ANQGSEA. Trimming took 3 bases from V and 6 from J; bases not matched to a gene: 8. This CDR3 spans 16 amino acids. As DNA, the CDR3 is TGCAGCGTTGAGGGGTCACTAGCGGGGGGGCGCAATGAGCAGTTCTTC. Translation: CSVEGSLAGGRNEQFF.

The chain's CDR3 is CASSQPRPYNEQFF. The CDR3 DNA follows: TGCGCCAGCAGCCAACCACGACCGTACAATGAGCAGTTCTTC. The gene calls are TRBV4-1 and TRBJ2-1; D is uncertain. Trimming removed 2 bases at V and 4 bases at J, with 9 bases between. The CDR3 runs 14 residues. Germline lookup yields CDR1 MGHRA and CDR2 YSYEKL.

For the CDR3, the DNA is TGTGCCAGCAGCTTCTCCCGGAGAGCGGGGGGCTACAATGAGCAGTTCTTC. Its translation is CASSFSRRAGGYNEQFF. The chain couples TRBV11-2 to TRBJ2-1; the match to TRBD2 covers 9 bases. The germline V gene encodes CDR1 SGHAT and CDR2 FQNNGV. The CDR3 sequence is 17 residues long. V dropped 3 bases and J dropped 3; count of bases not matched to a gene: 9.

V gene TRBV18 combines with J gene TRBJ2-3; 7 bases agree with TRBD1. With 6 bases clipped from V and 2 bases from J, the junction kept 8 bases outside the gene matches. This CDR3 contains 15 residues. Germline CDR1 KGHSH, CDR2 LQKENI. CDR3 residues: CASSPRTGDTDTQYF. The DNA for the CDR3 is TGTGCCAGCTCGCCCAGGACAGGAGACACAGATACGCAGTATTTT. Full variable domain (remainder filled in from reference TRBV18 and TRBJ2-3): NAGVMQNPRHLVRRRGQEARLRCSPMKGHSHVYWYRQLPEEGLKFMVYLQKENIIDESGMPKERFSAEFPKEGPSILRIQQVVRGDSAAYFCASSPRTGDTDTQYFGPGTRLTVL.

The sample holds one count of this clone. The chain links TRBV11-3 to TRBJ1-6; 9 bases fit TRBD1. The CDR3 is 15 amino acids. With V trimmed by 6 bases and J by 4 bases, 4 bases remained unmatched. Germline CDR1 SGHNT, CDR2 YENEEA. The CDR3 bases are TGTGCCAGCAGGTCCGGGACAGGGTATAATTCACCCCTCCACTTT. This sequence encodes CASRSGTGYNSPLHF.

This clone was seen once. This chain connects TRBV14 to TRBJ1-5; a weak D match, TRBD1 (5 bases). CDR1 SGHDN and CDR2 FVKESK come from the germline V gene. V gave up 1 base and J gave up 4 bases, with 11 bases separating them. This CDR3 spans 15 amino acids. The CDR3 reads CASSQVGQGNQPQHF. The DNA of the CDR3 is TGTGCCAGCAGCCAAGTAGGGCAGGGTAATCAGCCCCAGCATTTT.

For the CDR3, the DNA is TGTGCCAGCAGCCGGACTCAAGCCCAGCCCCAGCATTTT. This sequence encodes CASSRTQAQPQHF. The chain recombines TRBV14 with TRBJ1-5; no reliable D call. The CDR3 has 13 amino acids. CDR1 and CDR2 from the germline V gene are SGHDN and FVKESK. Trimming shortened V by 4 bases and J by 7 bases, and 11 bases separated the two germline ends.

The V call is TRBV5-6, the J call TRBJ2-1, with D unclear. Germline values: CDR1 SGHDT, CDR2 YYEEEE. The CDR3 loop spans 11 amino acids. The germline V and J ends were trimmed by 0 bases and 7 bases, with 2 bases remaining between them. The CDR3 DNA sequence: TGTGCCAGCAGCTTGGAGAATGAGCAGTTCTTC. Translation: CASSLENEQFF.

CDR3 bases: TGTGCCAGCAGCTTAACAGCGGGGGAGTTAGATACGCAGTATTTT. As protein: CASSLTAGELDTQYF. This chain joins TRBV7-2 and TRBJ2-3; 8 bases are a match to TRBD2. The V gene end was trimmed by 2 bases and the J gene end by 5 bases; junction bases not matched to a gene: 6. This CDR3 region has 15 residues. Germline CDR1 reads SGHTA; CDR2 reads FQGNSA.

J is TRBJ1-3 and V is TRBV10-2, with D uncertain. Germline CDR1 reads WSHSY; CDR2 reads SAAADI. This CDR3 spans 12 amino acids. The V gene lost 7 bases and the J gene lost 4 bases, with 8 bases spanning the gap. CDR3 sequence reads: CASKGSGNTIYF. Here the CDR3 DNA reads TGCGCCAGCAAAGGTTCCGGAAACACCATATATTTT.